This TCR beta chain originates from a study of T cells in Graves' hyperthyroidism and ophthalmopathy (dated by TCRdb to about 2019). For the study in its entirety: Peripheral blood samples were taken at the time of initial diagnosis, prior to any treatment. TCR V-J signatures able to tell the groups apart were searched for in a discovery cohort of 95 or so patients, of whom 43 had Graves' ophthalmopathy and 57 had stable Graves' hyperthyroidism. Whether ophthalmopathy could be predicted prospectively was tested in an independent validation cohort made up of 18 to 20 hyperthyroidism patients plus 17 patients who later progressed to ophthalmopathy. The 100 discovery patients were randomly split 7:3 into training and test sets. The study also compared thyroid tissue and blood T-cell repertoires from more than 5 Graves' hyperthyroidism patients. After sampling, hyperthyroidism patients received methimazole starting at 30 mg daily, and ophthalmopathy patients received high-dose intravenous methylprednisolone. The paper describes TCR Vbeta CDR3 sequencing of some 130 peripheral blood samples, made up of 43 ophthalmopathy patients, some 80 hyperthyroidism patients and some 17 progressor patients.

This clonotype was detected ten times or more. It has no known antigen specificity. Nothing much larger sits one base from this clone, and base qualities are not available. General study outcomes and caveats: During validation, the model predicted progression to ophthalmopathy a median of around six months ahead of onset, with almost 71% sensitivity and around 73% specificity. Most expanded thyroid clonotypes (frequency above 0.001) were also detected in blood, suggesting blood repertoires may reflect thyroid immune responses. No statistical method was used to fix the sample size in advance, and group allocation was not hidden from the investigators. A 13 V-J signature model separated ophthalmopathy from stable hyperthyroidism, with around 91% sensitivity and 81% to 82% specificity in cross-validation and 80%/75% in testing.

Amplification of TCR beta CDR3 regions was carried out from RNA transcripts. The first round of RT-PCR for the TCR CDR3 was performed with the HTBI primer set and the Qiagen OneStep RT-PCR kit. The libraries were constructed in a second round of multiplex PCR and then size-selected and purified. Libraries were sequenced paired-end with 100 bp reads on an Illumina HiSeq2000. Processing in the source paper ran as follows. SOAPnuke was used to process the raw data, throwing out any read that contained adapters or uncalled bases, had a mean Phred below 15, or lacked an exact constant-primer or identifier match. COPE v1.2.5 was used to merge the high-quality paired reads, and each unique nucleotide sequence was defined as a clonotype. Clonotypes were aligned to IMGT TRBV, TRBD and TRBJ reference segments using MiTCR v1.1. Only V-J combinations with frequency above 0.0001, covering 98% to 99.2% of repertoires, were analysed. The TCS score was defined as F50 (clonal expansion) divided by E x V (chaos), with BLOSUM62-based TCRdist calculated between CDR3 peptides within each V-J. Welch's t-statistics and random forest reduced 500 to 650 V-J features to 10 to 15, which were used in a naive Bayes classifier (R e1071). The public reads were run again by TCRdb, first through fastp at Q25 and then through MiXCR, and only productive beta chains were kept. One record per CDR3 amino acid sequence lists the most common genes and DNA. TCRdb, not the original authors, processed these V and J calls. The sample table shows around 340,000 distinct CDR3 sequences, and about 21% are seen once. The ten largest make up around 48% of the sample.

Stable Graves' hyperthyroidism was defined as the absence of progression to ophthalmopathy over 18 months of follow-up. Hyperthyroidism patients were newly diagnosed, had a disease duration of under 2 months, and were aged 18 to 65 years. Any patient with an uncontrolled infection, another autoimmune disease, pregnancy or lactation was excluded. Diagnoses were based on clinical symptoms, serum thyroxine and TRAb, thyroid ultrasound and orbital computed tomography. Ficoll-Paque density gradient centrifugation was used to isolate PBMCs from 8.5 to 10 ml of fresh peripheral blood. Total RNA was extracted using Trizol reagent, and RNA quality was assessed on an Agilent 2100 Bioanalyzer. CDR1 and CDR2 were assigned from the germline V gene as SGHTA and FQGNSA. From the cysteine through the phenylalanine, the CDR3 covers 15 amino acids. Just CDR3 DNA is preserved here, 45 bases in frame from base 1. V has 7 bases trimmed and J has 5 bases trimmed; junction bases matching no gene number 11.

The rearrangement joined TRBV7-2 to TRBJ2-1; a stretch of 7 junction bases matches TRBD2. Source material: blood. This sequence originates from a woman aged 45-60 years with Graves' hyperthyroidism. The CDR3 is CASTKTRGENNEQFF. The DNA sequence follows: TGTGCCAGCACCAAAACCCGGGGGGAAAACAATGAGCAGTTCTTC.